This T cell receptor (beta chain) derives from a study of cytomegalovirus exposure and HLA in healthy donors. Looked up from germline, CDR1 is GTSNPN and CDR2 is SVGIG (reference sequence). Trimming took 3 bases from V and 6 from J, leaving 12 bases between them. The CDR3 consists of 12 residues. As for this clone: Its antigen is unknown.

The PCR used 60 Vbeta and 13 Jbeta primers. TCRdb keeps only in-frame clones here, not all; method: immunoSEQ multiplex PCR. Of around 100,000 clones detected, 76% appear once; the ten largest clones hold about 4%. Study results and limitations: The classifier reportedly diagnosed cytomegalovirus status with high sensitivity and specificity. A later analysis reportedly found that, within productive TCRs, an Asian-associated ancestry cluster had fewer N-insertions than the mean observed across the approximately 660 donors.

The J gene is TRBJ2-7, the V gene TRBV30; maybe TRBD2 (6 bases). What was sequenced was PBMCs. The sequence was collected from a man in his forties in good health and CMV-seronegative. CDR3 sequence (DNA): TGTGCCTGGAGGCCCCCAGCGGGCGAGCAGTACTTC. This gives the protein CAWRPPAGEQYF. Full variable domain (outside the CDR3, taken from reference TRBV30 and TRBJ2-7): SQTIHQWPATLVQPVGSPLSLECTVEGTSNPNLYWYRQAAGRGLQLLFYSVGIGQISSEVPQNLSASRPQDRQFILSSKKLLLSDSGFYLCAWRPPAGEQYFGPGTRLTVT.